This TCR beta chain was profiled in a study of blood T cell repertoires in COVID-19. In the study overall: The United States, Italy and Spain provided the acute and convalescent COVID-19 samples. From T cells, B-cell-depleted T cells, or PBMCs came the material, which was cDNA or gDNA.

CDR3 length: 15 amino acids. Germline CDR1 SGDLS, CDR2 YYNGEE. The J segment lost 3 bases and the V segment lost 3 bases, leaving 8 bases of the junction unmatched. In the authors' workflow: Using reference gene primer amplification, nucleated cell counts were estimated. Assay: immunoSEQ multiplex PCR; the TCRdb copy retains only in-frame clones and omits some. D and trimming were read from the DNA, whereas the V and J calls and clone size are those reported in that table. The sample holds 50,000 to 75,000 clones, approximately 89% seen once. The sequencing sample was made of peripheral blood. The chain uses TRBV9 and TRBJ2-7, with 8 bases aligning to TRBD2. This TCR was sampled from a man aged 55 to 70 with acute or convalescent COVID-19. The CDR3 region has the DNA TGTGCCAGCAGCGGCGGGGGAGCGGGGGACTACGAGCAGTACTTC. Its protein product is CASSGGGAGDYEQYF.